The rows below give T cell receptor beta chains drawn from one sample of a study of human CD8 memory T cell subsets. TCRdb re-called the 5' RACE reads and gives one entry per CDR3 protein, without DNA. The sample has more than 3,500 distinct CDR3 sequences. Sequences were obtained from CD8+ T cells from PBMCs. All receptors come from a human donor in good health. The CDR3 runs from the conserved cysteine through the conserved F or W. Each record gives: CDR3 protein, J gene, clone size, V gene. Expanded clones are given a class, and other clones once, few, many or no size at all.

CASSPDRGYEQYF	TRBJ2-7	medium-sized	TRBV7-8
CASSQDSGIGQPQHF	TRBJ1-5	medium-sized	TRBV4-3
CSVTRQGLNEQYF	TRBJ2-7	.	TRBV29-1
CASSQFNRATNEKLFF	TRBJ1-4	medium-sized	TRBV4-3
CASSLGQGAPGELFFF	TRBJ2-2	.	TRBV7-9
CASSQIAGGSNEQFF	TRBJ2-1	.	TRBV4-1
CASSYMGADTQYF	TRBJ2-3	.	TRBV6-5
CASSMFPTYQETQYF	TRBJ2-5	medium-sized	TRBV19
CASSLEQRSETQYF	TRBJ2-5	.	TRBV7-9
CASSFGREGTQYF	TRBJ2-5	.	TRBV27
CASSSRPGGYSPLHF	TRBJ1-6	medium-sized	TRBV28
CASTVATHYGYTF	TRBJ1-2	medium-sized	TRBV19
CAISESLGTSGSTDTQYF	TRBJ2-3	.	TRBV10-3
CAWSEEAGGRELFF	TRBJ2-2	.	TRBV30
CASSGTGDQPQHF	TRBJ1-5	.	TRBV21-1
CASSLDPNREGNTEAFF	TRBJ1-1	medium-sized	TRBV12-3/TRBV12-4
CASSTFTLAGGPHEQFF	TRBJ2-1	.	TRBV19
CASGGGTYEQYF	TRBJ2-7	.	TRBV10-2
CASSSPGDLFSTDTQYF	TRBJ2-3	large	TRBV2
CASSPTGALYEQYF	TRBJ2-7	medium-sized	TRBV7-9
CASSQEDRAGYTF	TRBJ1-2	.	TRBV4-2
CASSNDRVSTDTQYF	TRBJ2-3	medium-sized	TRBV21-1
CASSLGTQGWKEEQYF	TRBJ2-7	.	TRBV13
CATRTGGIDEQYF	TRBJ2-7	medium-sized	TRBV24-1
CAISLQGSPEAFF	TRBJ1-1	medium-sized	TRBV10-3
CASSTRTGITGELFF	TRBJ2-2	medium-sized	TRBV9
CASSLIGLNTEAFF	TRBJ1-1	.	TRBV7-2